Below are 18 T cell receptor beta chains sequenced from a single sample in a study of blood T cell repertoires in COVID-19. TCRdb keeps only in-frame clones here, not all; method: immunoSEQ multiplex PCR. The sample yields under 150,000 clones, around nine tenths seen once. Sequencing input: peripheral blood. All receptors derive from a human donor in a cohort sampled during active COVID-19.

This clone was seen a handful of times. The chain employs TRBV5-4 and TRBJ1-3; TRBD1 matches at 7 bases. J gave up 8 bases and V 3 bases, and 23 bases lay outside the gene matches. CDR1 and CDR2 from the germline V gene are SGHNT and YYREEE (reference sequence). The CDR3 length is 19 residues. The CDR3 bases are TGTGCCAGCAGCTACCTGCCCGACAGGGTTTTTTTTCTCGCTGACACCATATATTTT. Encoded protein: CASSYLPDRVFFLADTIYF.

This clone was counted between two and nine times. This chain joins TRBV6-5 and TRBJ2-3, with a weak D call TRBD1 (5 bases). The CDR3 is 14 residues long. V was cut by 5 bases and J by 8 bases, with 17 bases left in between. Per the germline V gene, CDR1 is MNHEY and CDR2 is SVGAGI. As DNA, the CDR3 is TGTGCCAGCAGTCCCGCCCCCATTAGGGGTACGCAGTATTTT. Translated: CASSPAPIRGTQYF.

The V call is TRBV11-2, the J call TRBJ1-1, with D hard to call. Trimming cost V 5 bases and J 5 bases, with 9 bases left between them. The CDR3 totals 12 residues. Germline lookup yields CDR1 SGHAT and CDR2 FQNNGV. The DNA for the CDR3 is TGTGCCAGCAGCCGGACTTCGACTGAAGCTTTCTTT. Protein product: CASSRTSTEAFF.

CDR3 DNA sequence: TGTGCCAGCAGTTTATATCAGAATAATTCACCCCTCCACTTT. Protein sequence: CASSLYQNNSPLHF. This chain links TRBV28 with TRBJ1-6; no clear D. V was shortened by 1 base and J by 5 bases, with 6 bases between the two germline ends. The CDR3 is 14 residues long. CDR1 MDHEN and CDR2 SYDVKM come from the germline V gene.

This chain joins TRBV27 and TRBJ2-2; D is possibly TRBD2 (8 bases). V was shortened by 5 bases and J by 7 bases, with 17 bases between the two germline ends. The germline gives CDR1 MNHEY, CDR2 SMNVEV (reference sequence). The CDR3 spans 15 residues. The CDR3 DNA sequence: TGTGCCAGCAGTCTCCGGGAGGGGGCGAACGGGGAGCTGTTTTTT. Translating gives CASSLREGANGELFF.

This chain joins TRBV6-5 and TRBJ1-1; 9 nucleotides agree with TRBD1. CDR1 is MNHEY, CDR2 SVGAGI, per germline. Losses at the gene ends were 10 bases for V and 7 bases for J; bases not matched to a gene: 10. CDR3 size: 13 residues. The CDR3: CATRYRGLGEAFF. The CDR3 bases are TGTGCCACTCGGTACAGGGGGCTTGGTGAAGCTTTCTTT.

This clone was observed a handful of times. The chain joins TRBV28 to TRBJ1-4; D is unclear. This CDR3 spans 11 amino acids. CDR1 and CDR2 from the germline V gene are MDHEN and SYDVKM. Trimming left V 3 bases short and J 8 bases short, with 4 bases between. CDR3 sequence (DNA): TGTGCCAGCAGTTTGAGGGAAAAACTGTTTTTT. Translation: CASSLREKLFF. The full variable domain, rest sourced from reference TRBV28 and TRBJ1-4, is DVKVTQSSRYLVKRTGEKVFLECVQDMDHENMFWYRQDPGLGLRLIYFSYDVKMKEKGDIPEGYSVSREKKERFSLILESASTNQTSMYLCASSLREKLFFGSGTQLSVL.

Here the CDR3 reads CASSPRGMNTEAFF. DNA for the CDR3: TGTGCCAGCAGCCCTCGGGGGATGAACACTGAAGCTTTCTTT. V is TRBV7-9 and J is TRBJ1-1; perhaps TRBD1 as D (5 bases). CDR1 SEHNR and CDR2 FQNEAQ come from the germline V gene (reference sequence). The CDR3 spans 14 residues. Trimming shortened V by 5 bases and J by 0 bases, and 10 bases separated the two germline ends.

The CDR3 DNA follows: TGTGCCAGCAGCTTGGCCCGTGGGCAGGATATTATGTATGGCTACACCTTC. Translating gives CASSLARGQDIMYGYTF. The gene calls are TRBV5-5 and TRBJ1-2; D ambiguous. The CDR3 runs 17 residues. Trimming took 0 bases from V and 5 from J, leaving 20 bases between them. The V gene's germline CDR1 is SGHKS and CDR2 YYEKEE (reference sequence).

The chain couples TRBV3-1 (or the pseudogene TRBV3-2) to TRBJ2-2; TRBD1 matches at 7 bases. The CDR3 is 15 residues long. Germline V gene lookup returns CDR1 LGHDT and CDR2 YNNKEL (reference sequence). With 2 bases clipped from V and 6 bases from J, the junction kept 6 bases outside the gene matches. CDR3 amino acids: CASSQFSQGSGELFF. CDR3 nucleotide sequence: TGTGCCAGCAGCCAATTTTCACAGGGGTCCGGGGAGCTGTTTTTT.

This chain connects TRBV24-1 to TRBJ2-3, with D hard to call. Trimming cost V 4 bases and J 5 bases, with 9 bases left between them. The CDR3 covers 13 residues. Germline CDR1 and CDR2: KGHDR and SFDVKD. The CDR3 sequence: CATSDYREDTQYF. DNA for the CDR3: TGTGCCACCAGTGACTATAGAGAAGATACGCAGTATTTT.

CDR3 loop: CAWSRQGKYEQYF. Here the CDR3 DNA reads TGTGCCTGGAGTCGACAGGGCAAATACGAGCAGTACTTC. The chain combines TRBV30 with TRBJ2-7, with 7 bases matching TRBD1. Germline lookup yields CDR1 GTSNPN and CDR2 SVGIG (reference sequence). There are 13 residues in the CDR3. The V segment lost 2 bases and the J segment 4 bases; nucleotides outside the gene matches: 5.

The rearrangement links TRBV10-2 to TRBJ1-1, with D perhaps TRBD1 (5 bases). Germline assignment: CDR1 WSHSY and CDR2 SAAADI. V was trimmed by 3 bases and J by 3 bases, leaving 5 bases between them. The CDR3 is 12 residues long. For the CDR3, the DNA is TGCGCCAGCAGTGAAGGGGACACTGAAGCTTTCTTT. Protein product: CASSEGDTEAFF.

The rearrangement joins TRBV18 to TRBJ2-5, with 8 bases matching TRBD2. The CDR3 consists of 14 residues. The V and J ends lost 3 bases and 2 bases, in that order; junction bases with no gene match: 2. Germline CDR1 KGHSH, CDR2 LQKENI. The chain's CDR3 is CASSPASGQETQYF. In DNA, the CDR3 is TGTGCCAGCTCACCGGCTAGCGGGCAAGAGACCCAGTACTTC.

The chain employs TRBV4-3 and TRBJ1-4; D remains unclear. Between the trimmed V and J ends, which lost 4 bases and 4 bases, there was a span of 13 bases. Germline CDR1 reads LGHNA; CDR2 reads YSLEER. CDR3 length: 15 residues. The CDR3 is CASSPLGSLNEKLFF. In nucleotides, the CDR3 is TGCGCCAGCAGCCCACTGGGCTCTCTTAATGAAAAACTGTTTTTT.

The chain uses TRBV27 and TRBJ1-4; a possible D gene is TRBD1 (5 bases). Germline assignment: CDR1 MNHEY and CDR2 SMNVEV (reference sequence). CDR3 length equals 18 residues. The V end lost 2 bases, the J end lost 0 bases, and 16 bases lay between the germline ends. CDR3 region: CASSLPRRWGATNEKLFF. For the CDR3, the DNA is TGTGCCAGCAGTTTACCCCGACGGTGGGGGGCAACTAATGAAAAACTGTTTTTT.

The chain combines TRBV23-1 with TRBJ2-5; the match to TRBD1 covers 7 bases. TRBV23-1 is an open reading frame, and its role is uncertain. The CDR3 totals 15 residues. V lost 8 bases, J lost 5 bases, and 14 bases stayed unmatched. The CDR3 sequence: CASPTDREGAETQYF. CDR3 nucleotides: TGCGCCAGCCCGACAGACAGGGAAGGAGCCGAGACCCAGTACTTC.

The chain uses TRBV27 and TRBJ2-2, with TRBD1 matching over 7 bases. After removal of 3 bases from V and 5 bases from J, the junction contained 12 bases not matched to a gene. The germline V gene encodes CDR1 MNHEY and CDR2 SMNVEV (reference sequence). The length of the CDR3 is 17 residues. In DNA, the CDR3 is TGTGCCAGCAGTTTCACCGAGATGACAGGGCGGACCGGGGAGCTGTTTTTT. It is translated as CASSFTEMTGRTGELFF.